This is a list of T cell receptor beta chains from one sample in a study of cytomegalovirus exposure and HLA in healthy donors. Sequencing used immunoSEQ multiplex PCR; TCRdb keeps in-frame clones, though not all of them. This table holds 150,000 to 200,000 clones, around 75% found once. Sequenced sample: PBMCs. The receptors were gathered from a woman aged 25 to 45 in good health and CMV-seronegative. The conserved cysteine and the conserved F or W are not part of the CDR3 here.

CDR3aa,v_gene
ASSLYLAEETQY,TRBV5-1
SVEGGQGAQETQY,TRBV29-1
ASSIGTSAETQY,TRBV5-1
ASSPQTGEGNTIY,TRBV28
ASSLIAGSYEQY,TRBV27
ASSLAAAEKLF,TRBV5-1
ASSLLGTGVVYNEQF,TRBV7-8
ASRVLGQQKSGYT,TRBV5-4
ASSYLQAGFSGNTIY,TRBV7-2
ASSLELGGHEQY,TRBV7-9
ASSPGGTGYEQY,TRBV4-2
ASSQAPGQPLAQY,TRBV4-2
ASNALAGGDEQF,TRBV2
ASSLVRDTLDTEAF,TRBV5-8
ASSGDRDAEAF,TRBV9
ASKQGNEKLF,TRBV6-5
ASSERGGAVGPDQPQH,TRBV6-1
ASSLTPGGGTGELF,TRBV7-3
ASSSPGIN,TRBV19
ASSPQANGELF,TRBV7-9
ASSQDEDRYNSPLH,TRBV4-1
ASSLPNPGLGGYT,TRBV28
ASSSSYEQY,TRBV11-2
ASSLASMTSGNYEQY,TRBV11-2
ASSDRIATSNEQF,TRBV10-1
ASSQDHRNTGELF,TRBV4-2
ASNTGIRSSEQY,TRBV11-1
ASSFRGTSGGETQY,TRBV11-1
ASSVGYSVNTEAF,TRBV9
SVEDRGVSSEAF,TRBV29-1
ASALADSTDTQY,TRBV19
ASSSPTGMNTEAF,TRBV6-5
ASSLVDRGAAF,TRBV7-2
ASSPPLLAGGNTGELF,TRBV5-6
ASSAWGTESSYEQY,TRBV6-4
ASSGQGARGYT,TRBV5-4
ASSDLTGGLYNEQF,TRBV27
ASSLELRTRYGYT,TRBV7-9
ASSSAGGQNSPLH,TRBV19
ASTQRPSGANVLT,TRBV6-6
ASSHILTSGGYT,TRBV7-8
ASSLGSSGKNEQF,TRBV7-7
ASSQVGTGGVKLF,TRBV14
ASSQDERVGYGYT,TRBV4-1
ASSYLGQQETQY,TRBV6-6
ASRTPSTGNTEAF,TRBV19
ASSIPTGREQY,TRBV19
ASRQFEGDTEAF,TRBV27
ATSTDSWETQY,TRBV15
ASSRGTGRPYEQY,TRBV10-1
ASSTGAPMNTEAF,TRBV19
ASRASGGAGNEQF,TRBV2
ASSQEREFRGEQF,TRBV4-1
ASSQDPGQGYGYT,TRBV4-1